This T cell receptor (beta chain) was sequenced for a study of graft-versus-host responses after intestinal transplantation. Looking at the study overall: Recipients had multivisceral, liver-intestinal, or isolated intestinal transplants. Recipients across the board were started on anti-thymocyte globulin induction, then kept on tacrolimus and steroids for approximately three years.

For this clone: Its target is not known.

Assay used: immunoSEQ multiplex PCR; TCRdb lists only in-frame clones, some missing. The sample carries tens of thousands of clones, roughly 93% recorded once. Overall study results and limits: GvH clones were identified in recipient marrow, with some first appearing in ileum or blood. Graft-donor T cell macrochimerism in patients accompanied high graft-versus-host to host-versus-graft clonal ratios in allografts.

With 5 bases clipped from V and 3 bases from J, the junction kept 3 bases outside the gene matches. The CDR3 contains 13 residues. Germline V gene data show CDR1 as SEHNR and CDR2 as FQNEAQ (reference sequence). V usage is TRBV7-9 and J usage is TRBJ2-7; 8 nucleotides match TRBD1. The clonotype comes from a human donor who was the organ donor for an intestinal transplant. The material sequenced was unstimulated CD4+ T cells sorted from spleen or lymph node cells, taken before transplant. The CDR3 nucleotides read TGTGCCAGCAGCCCGACAGGGGTCTACGAGCAGTACTTC. Its translation is CASSPTGVYEQYF.